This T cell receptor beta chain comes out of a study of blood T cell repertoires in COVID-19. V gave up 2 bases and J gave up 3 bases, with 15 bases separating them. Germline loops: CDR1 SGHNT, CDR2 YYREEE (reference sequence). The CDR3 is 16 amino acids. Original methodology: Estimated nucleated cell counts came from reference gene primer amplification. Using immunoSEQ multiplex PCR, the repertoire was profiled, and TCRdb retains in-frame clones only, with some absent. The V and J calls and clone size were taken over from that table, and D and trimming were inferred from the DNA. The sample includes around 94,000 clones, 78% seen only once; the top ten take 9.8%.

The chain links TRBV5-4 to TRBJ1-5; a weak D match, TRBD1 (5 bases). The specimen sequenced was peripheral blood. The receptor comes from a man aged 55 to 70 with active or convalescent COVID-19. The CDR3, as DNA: TGTGCCAGCAGCTTTGGAGGGGCGGGAATCAATCAGCCCCAGCATTTT. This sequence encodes CASSFGGAGINQPQHF.